This T cell receptor (beta chain) was found in a study of blood T cell repertoires in COVID-19. CDR1 and CDR2 from the germline V gene are LNHDA and SQIVND (reference sequence). The CDR3 has 14 residues. V gave up 6 bases and J gave up 3 bases; unmatched junction bases: 7. The assay was immunoSEQ multiplex PCR, and TCRdb's table has in-frame clones only and misses some. The sample lists around 100,000 clones, roughly 84% occurring once. The source material was peripheral blood. The chain recombines TRBV19 with TRBJ1-2; 7 positions agree with TRBD1. This clonotype was sampled from a man between 65 and 85 years old with active or convalescent COVID-19. Written as DNA, the CDR3 is TGTGCCAGTAGATGGAGGGGGCAAGACTATGGCTACACCTTC. This sequence encodes CASRWRGQDYGYTF.